The present T cell receptor (beta chain) was sequenced within a study of T-cell reconstitution after alpha-beta-depleted transplantation in children. Unique molecular identifiers were used to barcode this TCRbeta library. TCRdb reanalysed the PCR reads using MiXCR and keeps one entry per CDR3 protein. This table has about 580,000 distinct CDR3 sequences, more than 20% appearing once. Study observations and caveats: Expanded clones from the graft, numbering several hundred, reportedly supplied alpha-beta T cells about two months after transplant.

The germline V gene encodes CDR1 SQVTM and CDR2 ANQGSEA. With V trimmed by 5 bases and J by 4 bases, 23 bases remained unmatched. CDR3 length equals 19 residues. This clonotype was detected ten times or more. What it binds is unknown. This clonotype originated in a boy in the first two years of life who had a stem cell transplant for acute myeloid leukemia, so the T cells may come from the graft donor. The rearrangement links TRBV29-1 to TRBJ2-1; 7 bases are a match to TRBD1. This material consisted of PBMCs, mostly from graft donor cells, taken 360 days after TCRalphabeta/CD19-depleted stem cell transplant. CDR3 sequence (DNA): TGCAGCGTTACCCCTGGATGGTTAGAATTTAACAGGGGATACAATGAGCAGTTCTTC. This gives the protein CSVTPGWLEFNRGYNEQFF.